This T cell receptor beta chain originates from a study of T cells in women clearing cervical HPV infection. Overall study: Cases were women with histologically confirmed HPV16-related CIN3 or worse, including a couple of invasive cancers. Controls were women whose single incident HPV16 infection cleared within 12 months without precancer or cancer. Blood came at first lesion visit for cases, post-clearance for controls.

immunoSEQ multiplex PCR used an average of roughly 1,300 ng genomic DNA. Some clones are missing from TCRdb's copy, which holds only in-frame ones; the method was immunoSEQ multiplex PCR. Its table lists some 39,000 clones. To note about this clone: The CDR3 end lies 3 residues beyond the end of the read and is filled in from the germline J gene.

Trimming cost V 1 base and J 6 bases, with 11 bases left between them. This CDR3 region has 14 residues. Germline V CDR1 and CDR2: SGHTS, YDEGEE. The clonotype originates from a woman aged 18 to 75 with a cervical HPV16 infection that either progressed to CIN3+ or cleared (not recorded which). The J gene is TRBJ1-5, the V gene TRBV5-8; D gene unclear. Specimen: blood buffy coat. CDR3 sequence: CASSLSGIPQPQHF. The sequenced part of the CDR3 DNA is TGTGCCAGCAGCTTGAGCGGGATACCTCAGCCC.